The T cell receptor (beta chain) under discussion was sequenced for a study of breast tumors, draining lymph nodes, adjacent tissues. This clonotype was detected many times. Its antigen is undetermined. TCRdb re-analysed the multiplex PCR reads in MiXCR, keeping a single row per CDR3 protein. The profile covers approximately 130,000 distinct CDR3 sequences, with around 20% appearing a single time and just over 2.5% taken by the ten largest. The CDR3 is 14 residues long. Trimming removed 0 bases at V and 4 bases at J, with 10 bases between. CDR1 and CDR2 from the germline V gene are SGHTA and FQGNSA. Breast cancer patients provided tissue from their axillary draining lymph nodes. Whole-study results and caveats: Compared with basal-like, luminal-like tumors shared significantly more repertoire with nontumor tissue. Most tumor T cells seemingly derive from lymph node, then expand in tumor. Tumors had less TCR diversity than lymph nodes, more than nontumor tissue. Data only fit, rather than demonstrated, lymph node origin of most tumor T cells.

Sequencing used axillary lymph node tissue. The chain couples TRBV7-2 to TRBJ2-7; no reliable D call. This sequence originates from a female donor with breast cancer. Some clones in this sample may be carry-over from other donors' samples. CDR3 loop: CASSLAGLLYEQYF. DNA of the CDR3: TGTGCCAGCAGCTTAGCAGGGTTGTTATACGAGCAGTACTTC.